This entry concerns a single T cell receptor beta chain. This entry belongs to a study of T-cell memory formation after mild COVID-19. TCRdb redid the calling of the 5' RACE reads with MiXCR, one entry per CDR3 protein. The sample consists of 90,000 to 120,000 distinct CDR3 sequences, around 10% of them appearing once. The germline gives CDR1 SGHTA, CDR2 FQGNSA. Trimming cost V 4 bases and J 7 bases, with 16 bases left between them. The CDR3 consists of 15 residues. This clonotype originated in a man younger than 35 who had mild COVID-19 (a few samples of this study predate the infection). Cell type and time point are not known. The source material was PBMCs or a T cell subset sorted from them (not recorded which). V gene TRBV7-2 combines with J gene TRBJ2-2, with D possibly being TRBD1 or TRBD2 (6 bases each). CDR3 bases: TGTGCCAGCAGCTGGCGAGGGGGACTTAGCGGGGAGCTGTTTTTT. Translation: CASSWRGGLSGELFF. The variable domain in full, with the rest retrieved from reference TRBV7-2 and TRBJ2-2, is GAGVSQSPSNKVTEKGKDVELRCDPISGHTALYWYRQSLGQGLEFLIYFQGNSAPDKSGLPSDRFSAERTGGSVSTLTIQRTQQEDSAVYLCASSWRGGLSGELFFGEGSRLTVL.